This T cell receptor beta chain was documented in a study of technical replicates of blood from a handful of donors. The table came from immunoSEQ multiplex PCR; TCRdb's copy has only in-frame clones and leaves some out. Seen here are 68,000 or so clones, about 97% observed once, and the top ten hold approximately 0.26%. Germline V lookup: CDR1 MNHEY, CDR2 SMNVEV (reference sequence). Unmatched junction bases numbered 8, after V lost 6 bases and J lost 5 bases. The CDR3 is 14 amino acids. The chain carries TRBV27 and TRBJ2-7; 9 bases agree with TRBD2. The sequencing input was T cells isolated from PBMCs. This receptor was taken from a human donor in good health. CDR3 nucleotide sequence: TGTGCCAGCAGGACAGGCGGGAGGGCCCACGAGCAGTACTTC. It yields the protein CASRTGGRAHEQYF.